This T cell receptor beta chain is drawn from a study of cytomegalovirus exposure and HLA in healthy donors. Overall study findings and caveats: As a later analysis showed, several of the most significant clusters appeared to be linked to common viral pathogens. It was in a later analysis that TCR association rates were seen to vary by HLA locus, highest for DRB1 and lowest for HLA-C.

Of note for this clone: Its antigen is undetermined.

PCR employed 60 Vbeta and 13 Jbeta primers. Here immunoSEQ multiplex PCR was the method, and the copy in TCRdb shows in-frame clones only, minus some. This table holds over 150,000 clones, 80% found once. CDR1 and CDR2 from the germline V gene are LNHDA and SQIVND (reference sequence). Trimming took 4 bases from V and 0 from J, leaving 9 bases between them. This CDR3 is 14 amino acids long. This TCR was recovered from a man younger than 40 in good health and CMV-seronegative. This chain connects TRBV19 to TRBJ1-1; D is perhaps TRBD1 (6 bases). The material sequenced was PBMCs. The CDR3 nucleotides read TGTGCCAGTAGTAAGACAGGAATGAACACTGAAGCTTTCTTT. Its protein is CASSKTGMNTEAFF.